Included here is one T cell receptor beta chain sequence, with context. Original processing methods: Counts of nucleated cells, estimated from reference gene primer amplification, were obtained. Data came from immunoSEQ multiplex PCR; TCRdb stores just in-frame clones and leaves some out. D and trimming were read from the DNA, whereas the V and J calls and clone size are those reported in that table. The repertoire holds roughly 200,000 clones, around nine tenths seen once, with under 2% in the top ten. The data were taken from a study of blood T cell repertoires in COVID-19. As for the study in general: Some COVID-19 samples were acute and others convalescent; all came from the United States, Italy and Spain. T cells, B-cell-depleted T cells, or PBMCs supplied cDNA or gDNA.

This CDR3 spans 11 amino acids. The V gene lost 3 bases and the J gene lost 15 bases, with 12 bases spanning the gap. In germline, CDR1 is MNHEY, CDR2 SVGEGT. This sequence joins TRBV6-2 or TRBV6-3 and TRBJ2-4, with D maybe TRBD2 (5 bases). The specimen sequenced was peripheral blood. The receptor was isolated from a man younger than 35 with active or convalescent COVID-19. The CDR3 region has the DNA TGTGCCAGCAGTTATCAGGAGGAGAGGTACTTC. Translated: CASSYQEERYF.